The rows below give T cell receptor beta chains drawn from one sample of a study of memory CD4+ T cells and cytomegalovirus serostatus. The repertoire was sequenced with immunoSEQ multiplex PCR; TCRdb's copy has only in-frame clones and lacks some. Altogether about 52,000 clones are present, 60% to 80% being singletons, with the ten largest covering about 0.79%. The sequenced sample was memory CD4+ T cells from blood. These receptors all stem from an adult in good health and CMV-seronegative. Both conserved end residues are part of each CDR3. The order of the fields is clone size, V gene, J gene, D gene, CDR3 protein, CDR3 DNA. D genes are given only for firm matches. Clone size appears in some rows only: once, few, many, or a class for an expanded clone.

size: once; V: TRBV5-1; J: TRBJ2-1; D: NA; CDR3: CASSLGLAGDNEQFF; DNA: TGTGCCAGCAGCTTGGGTCTGGCAGGGGACAATGAGCAGTTCTTC
size: NA; V: TRBV6-1; J: TRBJ2-3; D: NA; CDR3: CASSVGGSSTDTQYF; DNA: TGTGCCAGCAGTGTCGGGGGTTCTAGCACAGATACGCAGTATTTT
size: NA; V: TRBV5-1; J: TRBJ2-5; D: TRBD2; CDR3: CASRMSGGAQETQYF; DNA: TGCGCCAGCAGGATGAGCGGGGGGGCACAAGAGACCCAGTACTTC
size: NA; V: TRBV6-6; J: TRBJ1-4; D: NA; CDR3: CASRPLGATNEKLFF; DNA: TGTGCCAGCAGACCCCTAGGGGCAACTAATGAAAAACTGTTTTTT
size: NA; V: TRBV5-4; J: TRBJ2-5; D: TRBD2; CDR3: CASSFLAGGGETQYF; DNA: TGTGCCAGCAGCTTTCTAGCGGGGGGAGGGGAGACCCAGTACTTC
size: NA; V: TRBV6-1; J: TRBJ2-6; D: NA; CDR3: CASSEHMKAAGANVLTF; DNA: TGTGCCAGCAGTGAACATATGAAGGCAGCCGGGGCCAACGTCCTGACTTTC
size: NA; V: TRBV5-1; J: TRBJ1-4; D: NA; CDR3: CASSLFSSEKLFF; DNA: TGCGCCAGCAGCTTGTTCAGTTCGGAAAAACTGTTTTTT
size: NA; V: TRBV5-5; J: TRBJ1-6; D: TRBD1; CDR3: CASSSVPGQGPSPLHF; DNA: TGTGCCAGCAGCTCAGTTCCGGGACAGGGACCATCACCCCTCCACTTT
size: NA; V: TRBV2; J: TRBJ1-1; D: NA; CDR3: CASINSYTEAFF; DNA: TGTGCCAGCATTAACAGTTACACTGAAGCTTTCTTT
size: NA; V: TRBV14; J: TRBJ1-4; D: NA; CDR3: CASSRERRNEKLFF; DNA: TGTGCCAGCAGCCGGGAGAGGAGAAATGAAAAACTGTTTTTT
size: NA; V: TRBV25-1; J: TRBJ2-5; D: NA; CDR3: CASSESRSLYQETQYF; DNA: TGTGCCAGCAGTGAAAGCAGGAGCCTGTACCAAGAGACCCAGTACTTC
size: medium-sized; V: TRBV28; J: TRBJ2-1; D: NA; CDR3: CASTSAGHPSSYNEQFF; DNA: TGTGCCAGCACCTCCGCCGGACATCCTAGCTCCTACAATGAGCAGTTCTTC
size: NA; V: TRBV28; J: TRBJ1-2; D: NA; CDR3: CASSPTGPAYGYTF; DNA: TGTGCCAGCAGTCCTACAGGTCCTGCCTATGGCTACACCTTC
size: NA; V: TRBV11-1; J: TRBJ1-1; D: NA; CDR3: CASSPGQGNTEAFF; DNA: TGTGCCAGCAGCCCGGGACAAGGGAACACTGAAGCTTTCTTT
size: NA; V: TRBV4-1; J: TRBJ2-7; D: TRBD2; CDR3: CASSQGPAGGDEQYF; DNA: TGCGCCAGCAGCCAAGGCCCAGCGGGGGGTGACGAGCAGTACTTC
size: NA; V: TRBV5-4; J: TRBJ2-2; D: NA; CDR3: CASSLRTDTGELFF; DNA: TGTGCCAGCAGCTTGAGGACGGATACCGGGGAGCTGTTTTTT
size: NA; V: TRBV4-2; J: TRBJ1-1; D: NA; CDR3: CASRHRQQDEAFF; DNA: TGTGCCAGCAGACACAGACAACAGGATGAAGCTTTCTTT
size: NA; V: TRBV5-1; J: TRBJ2-5; D: NA; CDR3: CASSLSGGKETQYF; DNA: TGCGCCAGCAGCTTGTCAGGGGGGAAAGAGACCCAGTACTTC
size: NA; V: TRBV2; J: TRBJ2-4; D: TRBD2; CDR3: CASWTSGSPKNIQYF; DNA: TGTGCCAGCTGGACTAGCGGGTCGCCCAAAAACATTCAGTACTTC
size: NA; V: TRBV6-5; J: TRBJ2-2; D: NA; CDR3: CASRDIGNTGELFF; DNA: TGTGCCAGCAGAGACATCGGGAACACCGGGGAGCTGTTTTTT
size: NA; V: TRBV6-5; J: TRBJ1-2; D: NA; CDR3: CASKAAQINYGYTF; DNA: TGTGCCAGCAAAGCGGCACAGATTAACTATGGCTACACCTTC
size: NA; V: TRBV5-1; J: TRBJ2-1; D: NA; CDR3: CASSLSRGGYNEQFF; DNA: TGCGCCAGCAGCTTATCCAGGGGAGGCTACAATGAGCAGTTCTTC
size: NA; V: TRBV19; J: TRBJ1-2; D: NA; CDR3: CASSTRDGNYGYTF; DNA: TGTGCCAGTAGTACAAGAGACGGCAACTATGGCTACACCTTC
size: NA; V: TRBV5-5; J: TRBJ2-7; D: NA; CDR3: CASSTGTIREYF; DNA: TGTGCCAGCAGCACGGGGACAATCCGAGAGTACTTC
size: NA; V: TRBV6-1; J: TRBJ2-2; D: NA; CDR3: CASREQGYTGELFF; DNA: TGTGCCAGCAGAGAACAGGGATACACCGGGGAGCTGTTTTTT
size: few; V: TRBV7-2; J: TRBJ2-1; D: TRBD1; CDR3: CASSQAHRTGEQFF; DNA: TGTGCCAGCAGCCAAGCCCACAGGACAGGTGAGCAGTTCTTC
size: NA; V: TRBV5-6; J: TRBJ2-7; D: TRBD2; CDR3: CASRLAGGTYEQYF; DNA: TGTGCCAGCAGACTAGCGGGGGGGACCTACGAGCAGTACTTC
size: NA; V: TRBV19; J: TRBJ1-5; D: NA; CDR3: CATRPGEGGNQPQHF; DNA: TGTGCCACCCGACCCGGGGAAGGAGGCAATCAGCCCCAGCATTTT
size: NA; V: TRBV27; J: TRBJ1-3; D: NA; CDR3: CASKEGSRSSGNTIYF; DNA: TGTGCCAGCAAAGAGGGCAGCCGCTCCTCTGGAAACACCATATATTTT
size: NA; V: TRBV7-2; J: TRBJ1-5; D: NA; CDR3: CASSREGGVNQPQHF; DNA: TGTGCCAGCAGCCGCGAGGGCGGGGTAAATCAGCCCCAGCATTTT
size: NA; V: TRBV27; J: TRBJ1-1; D: TRBD1; CDR3: CASTSGRGRTEAFF; DNA: TGTGCCAGCACCTCTGGTAGGGGGCGCACTGAAGCTTTCTTT
size: NA; V: TRBV19; J: TRBJ2-5; D: NA; CDR3: CASSPRGGGETQYF; DNA: TGTGCCAGTAGTCCGCGTGGTGGGGGAGAGACCCAGTACTTC
size: NA; V: TRBV10-3; J: TRBJ1-6; D: NA; CDR3: CAISESPTSSYNSPLHF; DNA: TGTGCCATCAGTGAGTCGCCTACTAGCTCCTATAATTCACCCCTCCACTTT
size: medium-sized; V: TRBV10-2; J: TRBJ1-1; D: NA; CDR3: CASSEGAVGYTEAFF; DNA: TGCGCCAGCAGTGAGGGGGCTGTGGGGTACACTGAAGCTTTCTTT
size: NA; V: TRBV2; J: TRBJ2-5; D: NA; CDR3: CASSEGFGTVQETQYF; DNA: TGTGCCAGCAGTGAAGGGTTTGGAACGGTTCAAGAGACCCAGTACTTC
size: NA; V: TRBV6-5; J: TRBJ1-1; D: NA; CDR3: CASMRVYTEAFF; DNA: TGTGCCAGCATGAGGGTGTACACTGAAGCTTTCTTT
size: NA; V: TRBV6-5; J: TRBJ1-1; D: NA; CDR3: CASRGAGQLTEAFF; DNA: TGTGCCAGCCGGGGTGCCGGGCAGCTTACTGAAGCTTTCTTT
size: NA; V: TRBV5-6; J: TRBJ1-2; D: NA; CDR3: CASSFSLGGNYGYTF; DNA: TGTGCCAGCAGCTTTTCGTTAGGTGGGAACTATGGCTACACCTTC
size: NA; V: TRBV21-1; J: TRBJ2-2; D: NA; CDR3: CASSKAQIQGATGELFF; DNA: TGTGCCAGCAGCAAAGCCCAAATTCAGGGGGCAACCGGGGAGCTGTTTTTT
size: NA; V: TRBV5-4; J: TRBJ1-3; D: TRBD1; CDR3: CASSSGDRRTGNTIYF; DNA: TGTGCCAGCAGCTCGGGGGACAGGCGCACTGGAAACACCATATATTTT
size: NA; V: TRBV7-9; J: TRBJ2-1; D: NA; CDR3: CASSLAGASSYNEQFF; DNA: TGTGCCAGCAGCTTAGCGGGGGCGAGTTCATACAATGAGCAGTTCTTC
size: NA; V: TRBV5-4; J: TRBJ1-1; D: NA; CDR3: CASSLRGAQGEAFF; DNA: TGTGCCAGCAGCTTGCGGGGGGCGCAGGGTGAAGCTTTCTTT
size: NA; V: TRBV7-7; J: TRBJ2-1; D: NA; CDR3: CASSLGVGANEQFF; DNA: TGTGCCAGCAGCTTAGGGGTAGGAGCCAATGAGCAGTTCTTC
size: NA; V: TRBV6-5; J: TRBJ1-3; D: NA; CDR3: CASRTVLGAGNTIYF; DNA: TGTGCCAGCAGGACCGTCCTAGGGGCGGGAAACACCATATATTTT
size: NA; V: TRBV10-3; J: TRBJ2-5; D: TRBD2; CDR3: CAISESPSGQETQYF; DNA: TGTGCCATCAGTGAGTCGCCTAGCGGGCAAGAGACCCAGTACTTC
size: NA; V: TRBV15; J: TRBJ2-3; D: NA; CDR3: CATSPRAPGGTDTQYF; DNA: TGTGCCACCAGCCCCCGGGCTCCCGGTGGCACAGATACGCAGTATTTT
size: NA; V: TRBV19; J: TRBJ1-5; D: TRBD1; CDR3: CASNPFDRVEQPQHF; DNA: TGTGCCAGTAACCCTTTCGACAGGGTGGAACAGCCCCAGCATTTT
size: NA; V: TRBV7-8; J: TRBJ2-5; D: TRBD1; CDR3: CASSPRDRTYQETQYF; DNA: TGTGCCAGCAGCCCCCGGGACAGGACGTACCAAGAGACCCAGTACTTC
size: NA; V: TRBV7-8; J: TRBJ2-7; D: NA; CDR3: CASSTRTETYEQYF; DNA: TGTGCCAGCAGCACCCGGACAGAAACCTACGAGCAGTACTTC
size: NA; V: TRBV2; J: TRBJ2-1; D: NA; CDR3: CASSRFPESRDNEQFF; DNA: TGTGCCAGCAGTCGTTTCCCAGAATCGAGGGACAATGAGCAGTTCTTC
size: NA; V: TRBV7-8; J: TRBJ1-5; D: NA; CDR3: CASSLGVQPQHF; DNA: TGTGCCAGCAGCTTAGGGGTACAGCCCCAGCATTTT
size: NA; V: TRBV19; J: TRBJ2-5; D: NA; CDR3: CASSERVTQETQYF; DNA: TGTGCCAGTAGCGAACGGGTTACCCAAGAGACCCAGTACTTC
size: NA; V: TRBV5-1; J: TRBJ2-7; D: NA; CDR3: CASSRVRASEQYF; DNA: TGCGCCAGCAGCCGAGTTCGTGCAAGTGAGCAGTACTTC
size: NA; V: TRBV5-1; J: TRBJ1-5; D: NA; CDR3: CASSLSPGVGQPQHF; DNA: TGCGCCAGCAGCTTGTCACCGGGAGTCGGGCAGCCCCAGCATTTT
size: NA; V: TRBV19; J: TRBJ1-4; D: NA; CDR3: CASSIEDNEKLFF; DNA: TGTGCCAGTAGTATAGAGGACAATGAAAAACTGTTTTTT
size: NA; V: TRBV2; J: TRBJ2-1; D: NA; CDR3: CASSEWRYNEQFF; DNA: TGTGCCAGCAGTGAATGGAGGTACAATGAGCAGTTCTTC